Sequencing of this T cell receptor (beta chain) was carried out in a study of cytomegalovirus exposure and HLA in healthy donors. This table comes from immunoSEQ multiplex PCR, and its TCRdb copy is limited to in-frame clones, with some not included. The sample yields about 260,000 clones, 90% seen once. This clonotype was obtained from a woman in her thirties in good health and CMV-seronegative. The source material was PBMCs.

The CDR3 region has the DNA TGTGCCACCAGCCCCCAGGACCGAACCTACAATGAGCAGTTCTTC. Its translation is CATSPQDRTYNEQFF. The V call is TRBV15, the J call TRBJ2-1; the D is unclear. Germline V CDR1 and CDR2: LNHNV, YYDKDF (reference sequence). The CDR3 extends over 15 amino acids. Trimming pared 5 bases from V and 2 bases from J, leaving 13 bases between.